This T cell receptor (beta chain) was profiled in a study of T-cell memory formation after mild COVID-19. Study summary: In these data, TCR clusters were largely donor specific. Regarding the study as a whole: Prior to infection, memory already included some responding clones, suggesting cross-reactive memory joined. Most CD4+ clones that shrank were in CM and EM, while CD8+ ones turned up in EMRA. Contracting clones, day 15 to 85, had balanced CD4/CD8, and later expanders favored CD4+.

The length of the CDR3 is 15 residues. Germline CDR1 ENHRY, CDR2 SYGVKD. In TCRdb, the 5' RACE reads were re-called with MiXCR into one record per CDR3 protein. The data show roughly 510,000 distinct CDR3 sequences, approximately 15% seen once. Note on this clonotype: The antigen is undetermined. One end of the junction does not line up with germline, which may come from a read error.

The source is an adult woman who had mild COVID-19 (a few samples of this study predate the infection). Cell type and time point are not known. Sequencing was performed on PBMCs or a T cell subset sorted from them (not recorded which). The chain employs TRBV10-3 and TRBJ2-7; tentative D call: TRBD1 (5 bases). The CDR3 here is CAISEVGSGHYEQYF. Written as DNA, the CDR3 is TGTGCCATAAGTGAGGTGGGGTCAGGGCACTACGAGCAGTACTTC.